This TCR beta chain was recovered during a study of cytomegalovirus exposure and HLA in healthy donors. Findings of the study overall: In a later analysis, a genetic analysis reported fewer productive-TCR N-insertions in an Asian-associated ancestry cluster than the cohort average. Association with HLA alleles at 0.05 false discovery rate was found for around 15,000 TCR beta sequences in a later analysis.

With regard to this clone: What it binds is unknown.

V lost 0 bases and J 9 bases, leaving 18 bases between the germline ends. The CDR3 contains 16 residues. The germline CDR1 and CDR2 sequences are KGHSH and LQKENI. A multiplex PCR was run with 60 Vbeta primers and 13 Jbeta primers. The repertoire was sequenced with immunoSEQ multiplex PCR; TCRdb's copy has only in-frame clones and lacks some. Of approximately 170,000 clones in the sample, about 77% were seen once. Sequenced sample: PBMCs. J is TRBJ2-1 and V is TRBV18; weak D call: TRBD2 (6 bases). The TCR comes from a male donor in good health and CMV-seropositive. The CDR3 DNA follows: TGTGCCAGCTCACCACCGGGAGGAGGGGCGGTGGGTGAGCAGTTCTTC. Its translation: CASSPPGGGAVGEQFF.